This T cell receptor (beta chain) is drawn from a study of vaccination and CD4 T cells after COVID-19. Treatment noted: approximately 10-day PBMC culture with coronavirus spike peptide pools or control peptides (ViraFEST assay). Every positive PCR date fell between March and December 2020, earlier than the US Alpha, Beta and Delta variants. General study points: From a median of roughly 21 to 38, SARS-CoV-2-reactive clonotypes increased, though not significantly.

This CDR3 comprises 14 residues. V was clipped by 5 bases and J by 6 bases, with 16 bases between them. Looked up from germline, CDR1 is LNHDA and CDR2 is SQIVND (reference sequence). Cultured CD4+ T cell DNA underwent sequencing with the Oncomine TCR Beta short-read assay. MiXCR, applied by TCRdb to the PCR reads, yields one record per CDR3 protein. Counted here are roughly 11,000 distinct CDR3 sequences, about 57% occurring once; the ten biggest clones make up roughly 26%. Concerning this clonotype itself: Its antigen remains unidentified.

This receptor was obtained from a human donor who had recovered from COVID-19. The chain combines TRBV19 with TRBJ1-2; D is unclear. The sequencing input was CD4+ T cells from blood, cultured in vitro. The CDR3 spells CASSPVIWVHGYTF. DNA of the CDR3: TGTGCCAGTAGTCCGGTGATTTGGGTCCATGGCTACACCTTC.